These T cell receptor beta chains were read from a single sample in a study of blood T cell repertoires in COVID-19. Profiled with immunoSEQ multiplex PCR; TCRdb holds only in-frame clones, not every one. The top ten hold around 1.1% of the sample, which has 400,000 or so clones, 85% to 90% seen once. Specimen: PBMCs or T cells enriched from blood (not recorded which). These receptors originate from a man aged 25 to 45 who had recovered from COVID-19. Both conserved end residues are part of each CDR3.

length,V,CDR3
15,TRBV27,CASRPGERVVTEAFF
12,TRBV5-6,CASSSTANEQYF
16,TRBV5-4,CASTSGGGRGTGELFF
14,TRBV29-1,CSVDRDWGGTEAFF
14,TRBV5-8,CASSLGDRGYGYTF
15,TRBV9,CASSVDGLADNEQFF
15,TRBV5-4,CASMTSGSSYNEQFF
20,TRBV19,CASSIKKASGVFSKNSPLHF
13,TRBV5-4,CASSPTTGPEAFF
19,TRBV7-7,CASSFLPLGFGQDTGELFF
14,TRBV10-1,CASRRVPGGGELFF
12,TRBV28,CASEDSDNEQFF
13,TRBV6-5,CASSRQGNYGYTF
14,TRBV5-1,CASSLGQGITEAFF
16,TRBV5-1,CASSWDRKTMNTEAFF
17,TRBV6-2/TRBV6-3,CASSPGWVAGGQETQYF
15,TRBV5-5,CASSRRDYSNQPQHF
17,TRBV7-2,CASSSGPAGELGETQYF
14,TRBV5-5,CASSQWGGAETQYF
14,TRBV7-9,CASSLQRAYNEQFF
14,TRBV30,CAWRGSGGNTEAFF
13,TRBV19,CASSETPTGTLGF
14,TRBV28,CASRSGQGIYGYTF
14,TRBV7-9,CASSMDRDAGELFF
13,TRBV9,CASSGADDNIQYF
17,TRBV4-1,CASSQERTGQGNQPQHF
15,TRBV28,CASTLGGQNTGELFF
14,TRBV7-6,CASSILTGSYEQYF
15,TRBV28,CASSFYRVGDQPQHF
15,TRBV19,CASRESGQGSYEQYF
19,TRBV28,CASSFPGTSGSHKYNEQFF
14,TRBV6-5,CASSPRGGNSPLHF